Each of the 24 T cell receptor beta chains below was sequenced from the same sample in a study of CD8+ T cells in alopecia areata. Noted treatment: oral pan-JAK inhibitor, 5-10 mg twice daily. Reverse transcription of extracted RNA yielded cDNA, which provided the sequencing template. Libraries were prepared by immunoSEQ multiplex PCR; TCRdb keeps only in-frame clonotypes and omits some of them. In the table there are 150,000 to 200,000 clones, roughly 50% of which are singletons. The source was CD4+ T cells sorted from blood, collected at approximately week 56, from a patient treated with tofacitinib. The receptors come from a human donor with alopecia areata.

The gene calls are TRBV27 and TRBJ2-7; 7 bases line up with TRBD2. In germline, CDR1 is MNHEY, CDR2 SMNVEV (reference sequence). V trimming: 2 bases; J trimming: 2 bases; junction bases outside the gene matches: 6. CDR3 length: 15 residues. The CDR3, as DNA: TGTGCCAGCAGTTTAACGGGGGAGGGTACCTACGAGCAGTACTTC. Translation: CASSLTGEGTYEQYF.

The V call is TRBV2, the J call TRBJ2-7; a weak D match, TRBD1 (6 bases). Trimming removed 4 bases at V and 5 bases at J, with 12 bases between. This CDR3 is built from 13 residues. The germline V gene encodes CDR1 SNHLY and CDR2 FYNNEI. The CDR3 nucleotides read TGTGCCAGCAGTGCCACCAGGGGAAACGAGCAGTACTTC. The encoded protein is CASSATRGNEQYF.

This clone has just a few counts. The chain employs TRBV7-2 and TRBJ2-7; 11 bases agree with TRBD2. V was clipped by 5 bases and J by 2 bases; unmatched bases: 8. Germline CDR1 and CDR2: SGHTA and FQGNSA. The CDR3 has 16 amino acids. CDR3 in amino acids: CASSPMGTSGTYEQYF. CDR3 DNA: TGTGCCAGCAGCCCCATGGGGACTAGCGGTACCTACGAGCAGTACTTC.

CDR3 in amino acids: CASSTDRGSYNEQFF. CDR3 in DNA: TGTGCCAGCAGCACTGATAGGGGCTCCTACAATGAGCAGTTCTTC. V gene TRBV7-2 combines with J gene TRBJ2-1; TRBD1 might be the D (5 bases). The V gene's germline CDR1 is SGHTA and CDR2 FQGNSA. V dropped 5 bases and J dropped 0 bases, with 11 bases sitting between them. This CDR3 comprises 15 residues.

CDR3 residues: CASSRQGGTWNSPLHF. The DNA for the CDR3 is TGTGCCAGCTCCCGACAGGGCGGGACGTGGAATTCACCCCTCCACTTT. V and J are TRBV2 and TRBJ1-6, with 7 bases fitting TRBD1. Looked up from germline, CDR1 is SNHLY and CDR2 is FYNNEI. This CDR3 spans 16 amino acids. The ends lost 8 bases at V and 7 bases at J; junction bases unmatched: 14.

Only a few counts were recorded for this clone. The J gene is TRBJ2-2, the V gene TRBV6-6, with D possibly being TRBD1 (5 bases). Trimming left V 0 bases short and J 6 bases short, with 5 bases between. Looked up from germline, CDR1 is MNHNY and CDR2 is SVGAGI (reference sequence). There are 13 residues in the CDR3. Here the CDR3 DNA reads TGTGCCAGCAGTTACTCGACAGCCGGGGAGCTGTTTTTT. It encodes CASSYSTAGELFF.

The chain joins TRBV30 to TRBJ2-1; D remains unclear. V lost 2 bases and J 0 bases, leaving 5 bases between the germline ends. The CDR3 has 13 amino acids. Germline V gives CDR1 GTSNPN, CDR2 SVGIG (reference sequence). CDR3 in DNA: TGTGCCTGGAGTAAGGGCTCCTACAATGAGCAGTTCTTC. This translates into CAWSKGSYNEQFF.

This clone was observed a handful of times. The CDR3 loop is CASSSDSYYEQYF. The CDR3 bases are TGCGCCAGCAGTTCGGACAGTTACTACGAGCAGTACTTC. This chain uses TRBV5-1 with TRBJ2-7; a weak D match, TRBD1 (6 bases). V gave up 5 bases and J gave up 3 bases, with 12 bases separating them. The CDR3 consists of 13 residues. The germline V gene encodes CDR1 SGHRS and CDR2 YFSETQ.

This clone has more than one count but fewer than ten. This chain's CDR3 is CASSDRVGSGNTIYF. Here the CDR3 DNA reads TGTGCCAGCAGCGACAGGGTTGGCTCTGGAAACACCATATATTTT. V is TRBV9 and J is TRBJ1-3; possible D gene TRBD1, 6 bases. V was clipped by 3 bases and J by 0 bases, with 10 bases between them. The CDR3 sequence is 15 residues long. Germline loops: CDR1 SGDLS, CDR2 YYNGEE.

This chain connects TRBV23-1 to TRBJ1-3; 7 nucleotides agree with TRBD1. TRBV23-1 is annotated as an ORF whose role is uncertain. The ends lost 4 bases at V and 0 bases at J; junction bases unmatched: 6. The CDR3 consists of 16 residues. DNA of the CDR3: TGCGCCAGCAGTCCTCCGGGACAGCACTCTGGAAACACCATATATTTT. Translated: CASSPPGQHSGNTIYF.

The V gene is TRBV7-9, the J gene TRBJ1-2; D ambiguous. Germline V gene data show CDR1 as SEHNR and CDR2 as FQNEAQ (reference sequence). The CDR3 is 14 amino acids. Trimming left V 1 base short and J 2 bases short, with 8 bases between. DNA of the CDR3: TGTGCCAGCAGCTTAGTCCAGACAAACTATGGCTACACCTTC. Translated: CASSLVQTNYGYTF. Using reference TRBV7-9 and TRBJ1-2 for the parts outside the CDR3, the full variable domain is DTGVSQNPRHKITKRGQNVTFRCDPISEHNRLYWYRQTLGQGPEFLTYFQNEAQLEKSRLLSDRFSAERPKGSFSTLEIQRTEQGDSAMYLCASSLVQTNYGYTFGSGTRLTVV.

The rearrangement links TRBV6-4 to TRBJ1-2, with D unresolved. CDR3 size: 12 residues. The germline V gene has CDR1 MRHNA and CDR2 SNTAGT. Trimming pared 5 bases from V and 2 bases from J, leaving 6 bases between. The CDR3 here is CASSSGNYGYTF. CDR3 DNA sequence: TGTGCCAGCAGTTCCGGGAACTATGGCTACACCTTC.

The chain has TRBV5-8 and TRBJ1-5; tentative D call: TRBD1 (5 bases). Germline V gene sequence: CDR1 SGHTS, CDR2 YDEGEE. The CDR3 covers 15 residues. V lost 1 base and J lost 2, with 10 bases in between. CDR3 sequence reads: CASSLWGGGNQPQHF. The CDR3 DNA follows: TGTGCCAGCAGCTTGTGGGGAGGGGGCAATCAGCCCCAGCATTTT.

This clone occurred a few times. The CDR3 coding sequence is TGTGCCAGCAGCTCCGACAGGGGCCATGAGCAGTTCTTC. It codes for CASSSDRGHEQFF. The chain is built from TRBV11-3 and TRBJ2-1; 8 bases are shared with TRBD1. Germline V gene data show CDR1 as SGHNT and CDR2 as YENEEA. The CDR3 extends over 13 amino acids. V was clipped by 4 bases and J by 8 bases; unmatched bases: 4.

This clone was recorded once. The rearrangement uses TRBV5-1 and TRBJ2-5; possibly TRBD1 for D (6 bases). CDR3 size: 14 residues. CDR1 SGHRS and CDR2 YFSETQ come from the germline V gene. V lost 4 bases and J lost 5, with 15 bases in between. The DNA of the CDR3 is TGCGCCAGCAGCCCGTCGCAGGGGTGGGAGACCCAGTACTTC. Its translation is CASSPSQGWETQYF.

In its sample, this clone was seen once. This chain uses TRBV11-1 with TRBJ2-1; tentative D call: TRBD1 (6 bases). Germline loops: CDR1 SGHAT, CDR2 FQDESV (reference sequence). The CDR3 is 16 amino acids. V was pared by 5 bases and J by 4 bases, with 18 bases between. The chain's CDR3 is CASSASGTQEYNEQFF. CDR3 DNA: TGTGCCAGCAGCGCCTCCGGGACACAAGAATACAATGAGCAGTTCTTC.

This clone was counted many times. This chain joins TRBV28 and TRBJ1-2; D possibly corresponds to TRBD1 (5 bases). Germline V gene data show CDR1 as MDHEN and CDR2 as SYDVKM. The V end lost 3 bases, the J end lost 6 bases, and 8 bases lay between the germline ends. CDR3 length: 12 residues. The CDR3 reads CASSFGGDGYTF. The CDR3 DNA sequence: TGTGCCAGCAGTTTTGGAGGGGATGGCTACACCTTC.

This chain uses TRBV4-1 with TRBJ1-1; 8 nucleotides align to TRBD1. The CDR3 totals 18 residues. Germline lookup yields CDR1 MGHRA and CDR2 YSYEKL. Trimming cost V 4 bases and J 5 bases; bases outside gene matches: 18. Written as DNA, the CDR3 is TGCGCCAGCAGCCTCGAAGCTGGGACAGGATACGCGGTGACTGAAGCTTTCTTT. As protein: CASSLEAGTGYAVTEAFF.

CDR3 sequence: CAWRSKGTGGYTF. The DNA of the CDR3 is TGTGCCTGGAGATCGAAGGGAACCGGGGGCTACACCTTC. This chain connects TRBV30 to TRBJ1-2; no firm D call. Deletions cut 3 bases from V and 8 bases from J, with 16 bases between. The CDR3 is 13 amino acids. The germline V gene has CDR1 GTSNPN and CDR2 SVGIG (reference sequence).

The chain combines TRBV29-1 with TRBJ2-2; D uncertain. Per the germline V gene, CDR1 is SQVTM and CDR2 is ANQGSEA. V shed 4 bases and J shed 1 base, with 10 bases lying between them. The CDR3 covers 14 residues. This chain's CDR3 is CSVGGQMNTGELFF. Written as DNA, the CDR3 is TGCAGCGTTGGGGGTCAGATGAACACCGGGGAGCTGTTTTTT.

The J gene is TRBJ2-3, the V gene TRBV6-5; D is ambiguous. Trimming took 8 bases from V and 4 from J, leaving 10 bases between them. This CDR3 contains 12 residues. Germline CDR1 is MNHEY and CDR2 is SVGAGI. The DNA of the CDR3 is TGTGCCAGCCACGATAGTGCAGATACGCAGTATTTT. Translation: CASHDSADTQYF.

V gene TRBV29-1 combines with J gene TRBJ1-1; weak D call: TRBD1 (5 bases). The V end was cut by 5 bases, the J end by 1 base, with 11 bases between. Per germline, CDR1 SQVTM and CDR2 ANQGSEA. This CDR3 region has 13 residues. The CDR3 nucleotides are TGCAGCGTTCCAGGGTGGGGGAACACTGAAGCTTTCTTT. This gives the protein CSVPGWGNTEAFF.

Only one count was recorded for this clone. This chain joins TRBV6-6 and TRBJ1-1; D gene uncertain. Germline V gives CDR1 MNHNY, CDR2 SVGAGI (reference sequence). Trimming took 1 base from V and 5 from J, leaving 14 bases between them. The CDR3 is made up of 15 amino acids. In DNA, the CDR3 is TGTGCCAGCAGTTACTTGGACCCTCCTGAGACTGAAGCTTTCTTT. Translation gives CASSYLDPPETEAFF.

Only a few counts were recorded for this clone. This sequence joins TRBV6-5 and TRBJ2-1, with TRBD2 as a possible D gene (7 bases). The germline V gene has CDR1 MNHEY and CDR2 SVGAGI. This CDR3 is 11 amino acids long. Trimming left V 2 bases short and J 15 bases short, with 11 bases between. The chain's CDR3 is CASSYPGGWFF. CDR3 nucleotide sequence: TGTGCCAGCAGTTACCCGGGGGGCTGGTTCTTC.